One sample yielded the 7 T cell receptor beta chains listed below, sequenced in a study of cytotoxic CD8 clonotypes in ibrutinib-treated CLL. Clones were sequenced by immunoSEQ multiplex PCR, and TCRdb holds only the in-frame ones, with some missing. The table shows tens of thousands of clones, with about three quarters occurring only once. The specimen comprised PBMCs, sampled after 12 months of ibrutinib treatment. These receptor sequences come from a human donor with chronic lymphocytic leukemia.

This chain links TRBV28 with TRBJ1-2; D is possibly TRBD1 (6 bases). V was cut by 2 bases and J by 7 bases, with 11 bases left in between. Germline V CDR1 and CDR2: MDHEN, SYDVKM. This CDR3 spans 13 amino acids. The CDR3 DNA follows: TGTGCCAGCAGTTTAGGGGGGCTCGGTGGCTACACCTTC. As protein: CASSLGGLGGYTF.

This clone appeared a few times. The chain employs TRBV6-4 and TRBJ1-1; D ambiguous. The V end was cut by 3 bases, the J end by 8 bases, with 7 bases between. The CDR3 has 11 residues. Germline loops: CDR1 MRHNA, CDR2 SNTAGT. This CDR3 reads CASSERVEAFF. The CDR3 DNA reads as TGTGCCAGCAGTGAAAGGGTAGAAGCTTTCTTT.

This clone came up a few times. The chain has TRBV2 and TRBJ1-1, with D perhaps matching TRBD1 (5 bases). Germline CDR1 is SNHLY and CDR2 is FYNNEI. Trimming left V 6 bases short and J 6 bases short, with 14 bases between. The CDR3 is 13 amino acids. This CDR3 reads CASRGDHVAEAFF. CDR3 sequence (DNA): TGTGCCAGCAGGGGGGATCATGTAGCTGAAGCTTTCTTT.

The table lists this clone with a count of one. The chain joins TRBV7-2 to TRBJ2-1; perhaps D is TRBD1 or TRBD2 (5 bases each). In germline, CDR1 is SGHTA, CDR2 FQGNSA. The CDR3 is 15 amino acids. V was cut by 5 bases and J by 1 base, with 12 bases left in between. The chain's CDR3 is CASSPGTQSYNEQFF. The CDR3 DNA is TGTGCCAGCAGCCCCGGGACCCAATCCTACAATGAGCAGTTCTTC.

The chain employs TRBV18 and TRBJ2-7, with D unresolved. V lost 2 bases and J lost 6, with 17 bases in between. Per the germline V gene, CDR1 is KGHSH and CDR2 is LQKENI. The CDR3 has 15 amino acids. The CDR3 DNA reads TGTGCCAGCTCACCATCGCCGGGTCCCTTGGGCGAGCAGTACTTC. Its protein is CASSPSPGPLGEQYF.

The V call is TRBV2, the J call TRBJ2-1, with 14 bases that match TRBD2. Germline CDR1 SNHLY, CDR2 FYNNEI. The J segment lost 8 bases and the V segment lost 6 bases, leaving 12 bases of the junction unmatched. CDR3 length: 17 residues. CDR3 residues: CASSPGAGTSGSYEQFF. CDR3 DNA: TGTGCCAGCAGCCCGGGTGCCGGGACTAGCGGGAGCTATGAGCAGTTCTTC.

The gene calls are TRBV7-9 and TRBJ2-1; no firm D call. CDR1 and CDR2 (germline): SEHNR, FQNEAQ (reference sequence). The CDR3 is 15 amino acids. V was pared by 5 bases and J by 9 bases, with 20 bases between. The DNA for the CDR3 is TGTGCCAGCAGCATCCAGAATATGGGGTCCGGTGAGCAGTTCTTC. Amino acid sequence: CASSIQNMGSGEQFF.